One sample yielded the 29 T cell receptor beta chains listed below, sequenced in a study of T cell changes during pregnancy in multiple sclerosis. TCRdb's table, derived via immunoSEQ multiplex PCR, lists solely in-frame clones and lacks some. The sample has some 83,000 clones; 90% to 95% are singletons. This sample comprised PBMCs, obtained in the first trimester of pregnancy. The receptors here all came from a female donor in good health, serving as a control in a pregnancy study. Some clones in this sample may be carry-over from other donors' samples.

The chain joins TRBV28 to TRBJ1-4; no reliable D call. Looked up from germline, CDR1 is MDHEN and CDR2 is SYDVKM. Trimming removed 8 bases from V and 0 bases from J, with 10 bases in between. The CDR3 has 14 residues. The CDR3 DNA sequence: TGTGCCAGCTCGGTTCCTGCAACTAATGAAAAACTGTTTTTT. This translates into CASSVPATNEKLFF.

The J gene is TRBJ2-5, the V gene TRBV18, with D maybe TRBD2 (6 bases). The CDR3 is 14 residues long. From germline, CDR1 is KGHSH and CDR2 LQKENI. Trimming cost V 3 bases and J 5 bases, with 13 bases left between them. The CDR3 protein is CASSPSRGIETQYF. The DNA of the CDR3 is TGTGCCAGCTCACCTAGTCGGGGGATCGAGACCCAGTACTTC.

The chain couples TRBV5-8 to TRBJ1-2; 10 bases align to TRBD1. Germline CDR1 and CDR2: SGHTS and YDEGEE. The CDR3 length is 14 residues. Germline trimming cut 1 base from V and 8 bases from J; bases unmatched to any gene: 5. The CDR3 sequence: CASSLIWTGGGYTF. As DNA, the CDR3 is TGTGCCAGCAGCTTGATATGGACAGGGGGAGGCTACACCTTC.

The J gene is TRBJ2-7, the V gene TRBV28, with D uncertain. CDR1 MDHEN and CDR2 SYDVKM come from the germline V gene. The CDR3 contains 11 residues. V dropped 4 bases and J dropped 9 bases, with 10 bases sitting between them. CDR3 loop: CASSSLVGQYF. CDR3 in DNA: TGTGCCAGCAGTTCCCTAGTCGGGCAGTACTTC.

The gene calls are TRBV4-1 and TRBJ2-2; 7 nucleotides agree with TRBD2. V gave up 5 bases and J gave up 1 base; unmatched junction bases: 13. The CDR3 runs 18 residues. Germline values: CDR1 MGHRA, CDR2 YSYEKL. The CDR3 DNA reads TGCGCCAGCAGCTTACCCCGACTAGCCGACTTGAACACCGGGGAGCTGTTTTTT. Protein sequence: CASSLPRLADLNTGELFF.

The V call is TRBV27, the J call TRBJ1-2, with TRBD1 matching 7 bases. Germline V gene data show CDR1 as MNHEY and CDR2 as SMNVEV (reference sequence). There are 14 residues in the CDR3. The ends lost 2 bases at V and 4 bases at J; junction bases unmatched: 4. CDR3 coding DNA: TGTGCCAGCAGTTTAATCCGGGACAGCTATGGCTACACCTTC. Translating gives CASSLIRDSYGYTF.

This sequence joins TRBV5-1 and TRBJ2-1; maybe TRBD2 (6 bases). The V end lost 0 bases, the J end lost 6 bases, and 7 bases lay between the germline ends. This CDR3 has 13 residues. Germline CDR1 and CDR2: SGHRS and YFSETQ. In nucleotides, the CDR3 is TGCGCCAGCAGCTTGGGGACTACCAATGAGCAGTTCTTC. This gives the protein CASSLGTTNEQFF. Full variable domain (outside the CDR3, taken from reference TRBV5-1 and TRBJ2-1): KAGVTQTPRYLIKTRGQQVTLSCSPISGHRSVSWYQQTPGQGLQFLFEYFSETQRNKGNFPGRFSGRQFSNSRSEMNVSTLELGDSALYLCASSLGTTNEQFFGPGTRLTVL.

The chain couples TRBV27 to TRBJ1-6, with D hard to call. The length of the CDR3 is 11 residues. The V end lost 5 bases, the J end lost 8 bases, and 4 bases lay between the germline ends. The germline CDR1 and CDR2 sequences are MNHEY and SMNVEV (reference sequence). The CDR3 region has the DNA TGTGCCAGCAGTCCCTATTCACCCCTCCACTTT. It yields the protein CASSPYSPLHF.

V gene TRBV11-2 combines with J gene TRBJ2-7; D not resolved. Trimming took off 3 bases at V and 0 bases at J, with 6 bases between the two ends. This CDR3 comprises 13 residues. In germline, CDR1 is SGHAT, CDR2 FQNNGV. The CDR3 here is CASSLGRSYEQYF. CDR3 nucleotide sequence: TGTGCCAGCAGCTTGGGCCGCTCCTACGAGCAGTACTTC. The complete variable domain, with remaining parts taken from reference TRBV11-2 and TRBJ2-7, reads EAGVAQSPRYKIIEKRQSVAFWCNPISGHATLYWYQQILGQGPKLLIQFQNNGVVDDSQLPKDRFSAERLKGVDSTLKIQPAKLEDSAVYLCASSLGRSYEQYFGPGTRLTVT.

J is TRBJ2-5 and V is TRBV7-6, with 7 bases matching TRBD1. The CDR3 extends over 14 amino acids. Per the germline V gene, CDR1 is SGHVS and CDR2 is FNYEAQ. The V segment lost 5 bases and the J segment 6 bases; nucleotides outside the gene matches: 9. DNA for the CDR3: TGTGCCAGCAGCGCCAGACAGGGCTCGCAGACCCAGTACTTC. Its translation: CASSARQGSQTQYF.

The CDR3 here is CASSETSLGELFF. The CDR3 region has the DNA TGCGCCAGCAGTGAGACTAGCTTAGGGGAGCTGTTTTTT. V usage is TRBV10-1 and J usage is TRBJ2-2; weak D call: TRBD2 (6 bases). Germline-derived CDR1 and CDR2 are WNHNN and SYGVQD (reference sequence). V was trimmed by 2 bases and J by 8 bases, leaving 9 bases between them. The CDR3 has 13 residues.

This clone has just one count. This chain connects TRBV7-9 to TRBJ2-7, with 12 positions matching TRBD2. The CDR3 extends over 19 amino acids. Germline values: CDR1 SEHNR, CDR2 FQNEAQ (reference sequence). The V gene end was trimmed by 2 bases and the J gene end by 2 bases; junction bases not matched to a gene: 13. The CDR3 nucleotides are TGTGCCAGCAGCTTACCCAGACAGGGCCGGACTAGCGGGGCCTACGAGCAGTACTTC. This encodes CASSLPRQGRTSGAYEQYF.

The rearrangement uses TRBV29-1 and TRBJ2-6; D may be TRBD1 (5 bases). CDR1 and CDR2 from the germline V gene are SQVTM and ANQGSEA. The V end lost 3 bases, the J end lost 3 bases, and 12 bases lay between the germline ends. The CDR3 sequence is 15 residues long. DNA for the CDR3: TGCAGCGTTGATAAGGGGTCGGGTGGGGCCAACGTCCTGACTTTC. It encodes CSVDKGSGGANVLTF. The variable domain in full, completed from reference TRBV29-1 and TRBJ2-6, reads SAVISQKPSRDICQRGTSLTIQCQVDSQVTMMFWYRQQPGQSLTLIATANQGSEATYESGFVIDKFPISRPNLTFSTLTVSNMSPEDSSIYLCSVDKGSGGANVLTFGAGSRLTVL.

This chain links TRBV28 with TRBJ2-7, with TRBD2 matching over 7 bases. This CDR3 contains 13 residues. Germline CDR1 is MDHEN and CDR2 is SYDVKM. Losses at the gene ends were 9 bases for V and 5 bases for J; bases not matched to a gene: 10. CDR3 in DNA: TGTGCCAGGATAGCGGGCCCTCTCAACGAGCAGTACTTC. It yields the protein CARIAGPLNEQYF.

DNA for the CDR3: TGTGCCAGCAAGCGGCAGGGGGTAGCGACAGATACGCAGTATTTT. It translates to CASKRQGVATDTQYF. The chain uses TRBV18 and TRBJ2-3; TRBD1 matches 7 bases. Trimming cost V 8 bases and J 3 bases; bases outside gene matches: 11. Germline CDR1 and CDR2: KGHSH and LQKENI. The CDR3 is made up of 15 amino acids.

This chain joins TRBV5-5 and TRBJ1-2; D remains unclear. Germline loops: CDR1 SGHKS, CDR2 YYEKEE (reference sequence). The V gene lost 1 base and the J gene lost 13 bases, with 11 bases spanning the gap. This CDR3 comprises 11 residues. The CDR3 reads CASSLYGLSTF. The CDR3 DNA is TGTGCCAGCAGCTTGTACGGGTTGTCCACCTTC.

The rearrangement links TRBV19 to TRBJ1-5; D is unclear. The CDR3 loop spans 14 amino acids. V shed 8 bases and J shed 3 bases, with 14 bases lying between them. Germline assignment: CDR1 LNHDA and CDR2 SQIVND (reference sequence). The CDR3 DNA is TGTGCCAGTCGCTTACCTGGGCTCAATCAGCCCCAGCATTTT. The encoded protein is CASRLPGLNQPQHF.

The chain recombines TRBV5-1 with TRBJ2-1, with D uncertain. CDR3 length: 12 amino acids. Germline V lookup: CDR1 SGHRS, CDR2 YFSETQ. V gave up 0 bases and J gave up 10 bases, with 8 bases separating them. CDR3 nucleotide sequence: TGCGCCAGCAGCTTGGCTGGTAGCGAGCAGTTCTTC. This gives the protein CASSLAGSEQFF. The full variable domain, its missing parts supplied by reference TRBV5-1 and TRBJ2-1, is KAGVTQTPRYLIKTRGQQVTLSCSPISGHRSVSWYQQTPGQGLQFLFEYFSETQRNKGNFPGRFSGRQFSNSRSEMNVSTLELGDSALYLCASSLAGSEQFFGPGTRLTVL.

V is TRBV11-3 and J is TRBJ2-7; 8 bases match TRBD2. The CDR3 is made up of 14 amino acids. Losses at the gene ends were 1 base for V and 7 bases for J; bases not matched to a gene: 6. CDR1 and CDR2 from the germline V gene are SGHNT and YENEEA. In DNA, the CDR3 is TGTGCCAGCAGCTTAGGGTCAGCGGGAGATGAGCAGTACTTC. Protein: CASSLGSAGDEQYF.

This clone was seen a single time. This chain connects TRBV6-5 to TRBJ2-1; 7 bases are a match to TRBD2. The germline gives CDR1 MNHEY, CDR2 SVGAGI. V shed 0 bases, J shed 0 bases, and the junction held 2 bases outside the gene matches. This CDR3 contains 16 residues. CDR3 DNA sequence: TGTGCCAGCAGTTACTCGGGGGAGGGCTCCTACAATGAGCAGTTCTTC. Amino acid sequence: CASSYSGEGSYNEQFF.

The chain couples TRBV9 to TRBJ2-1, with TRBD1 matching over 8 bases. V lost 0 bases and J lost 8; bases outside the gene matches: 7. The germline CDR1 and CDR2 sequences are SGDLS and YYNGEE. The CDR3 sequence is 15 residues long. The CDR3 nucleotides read TGTGCCAGCAGCGTAGCTCGGACAGGGAGAGATGAGCAGTTCTTC. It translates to CASSVARTGRDEQFF. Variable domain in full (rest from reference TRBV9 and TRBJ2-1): DSGVTQTPKHLITATGQRVTLRCSPRSGDLSVYWYQQSLDQGLQFLIQYYNGEERAKGNILERFSAQQFPDLHSELNLSSLELGDSALYFCASSVARTGRDEQFFGPGTRLTVL.

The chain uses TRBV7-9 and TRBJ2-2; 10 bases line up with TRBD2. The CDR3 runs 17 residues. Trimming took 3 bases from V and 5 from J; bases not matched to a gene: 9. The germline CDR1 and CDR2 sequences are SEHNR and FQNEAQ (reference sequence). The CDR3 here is CASSFRLAGVATGELFF. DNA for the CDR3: TGTGCCAGCAGCTTTAGACTAGCGGGTGTTGCGACCGGGGAGCTGTTTTTT.

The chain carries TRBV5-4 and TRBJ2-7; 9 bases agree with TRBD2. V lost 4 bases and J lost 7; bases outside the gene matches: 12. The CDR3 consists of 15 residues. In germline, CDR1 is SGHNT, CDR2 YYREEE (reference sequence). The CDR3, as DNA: TGTGCCAGCAGCCGAGCCTCCGCGGGAGGGGAGGAGCAGTACTTC. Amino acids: CASSRASAGGEEQYF.

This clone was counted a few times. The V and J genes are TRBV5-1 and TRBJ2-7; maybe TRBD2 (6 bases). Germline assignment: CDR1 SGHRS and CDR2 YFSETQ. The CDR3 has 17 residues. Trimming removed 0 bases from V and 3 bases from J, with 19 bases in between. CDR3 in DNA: TGCGCCAGCAGCTTGGCGGTGGAGGGCAGGGTAGGCTACGAGCAGTACTTC. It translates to CASSLAVEGRVGYEQYF.

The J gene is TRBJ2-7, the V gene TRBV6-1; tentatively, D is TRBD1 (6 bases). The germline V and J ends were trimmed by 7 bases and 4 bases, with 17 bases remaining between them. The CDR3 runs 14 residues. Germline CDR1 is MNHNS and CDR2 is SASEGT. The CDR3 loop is CASTYPGTQYEQYF. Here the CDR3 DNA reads TGTGCCAGCACCTACCCCGGGACACAATACGAGCAGTACTTC.

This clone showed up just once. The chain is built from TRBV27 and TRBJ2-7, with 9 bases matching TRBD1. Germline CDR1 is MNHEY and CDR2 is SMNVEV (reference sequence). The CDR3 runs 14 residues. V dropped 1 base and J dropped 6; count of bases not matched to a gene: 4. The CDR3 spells CASSLFGTGSEQYF. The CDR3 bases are TGTGCCAGCAGTTTATTCGGGACAGGGTCCGAGCAGTACTTC.

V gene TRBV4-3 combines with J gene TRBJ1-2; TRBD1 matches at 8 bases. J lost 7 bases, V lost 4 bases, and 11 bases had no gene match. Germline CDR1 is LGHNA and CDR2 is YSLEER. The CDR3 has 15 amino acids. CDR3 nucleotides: TGCGCCAGCAGCCGGGTTCGGCAGGGGGCCAGTGGCTACACCTTC. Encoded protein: CASSRVRQGASGYTF.

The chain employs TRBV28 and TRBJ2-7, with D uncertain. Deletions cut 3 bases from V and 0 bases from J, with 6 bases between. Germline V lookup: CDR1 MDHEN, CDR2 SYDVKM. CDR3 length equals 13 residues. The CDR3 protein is CASSFQNSYEQYF. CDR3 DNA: TGTGCCAGCAGTTTCCAAAACTCCTACGAGCAGTACTTC.

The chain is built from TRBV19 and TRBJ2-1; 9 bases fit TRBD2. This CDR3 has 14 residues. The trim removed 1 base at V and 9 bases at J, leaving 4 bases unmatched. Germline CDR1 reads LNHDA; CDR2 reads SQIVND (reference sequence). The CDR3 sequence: CASSIGSGSGEQFF. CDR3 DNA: TGTGCCAGTAGTATAGGTAGCGGGAGCGGTGAGCAGTTCTTC.